This entry concerns a single T cell receptor (beta chain). What it binds is not known. This entry comes from a study of shared clonotypes between healthy human individuals. Whole-study results and caveats: For sorted subsets, rarefaction showed incomplete sequencing despite large depth.

CD8 cells regarded as naive lacked CD45RO, were positively chosen for CCR7, and omitted terminally differentiated effector memory CD45RA+ cells. The study enrolled healthy HIV-negative adults without recent acute infections or vaccinations as donors. Per the authors' pipeline: Owing to the provision of junction-only sequences devoid of quality scores by immunoSEQ, filtering differed. Assay used: immunoSEQ multiplex PCR; TCRdb lists only in-frame clones, some missing. The D gene and trimming were derived from the DNA, and the V and J assignments and clone size from that table. The sample has roughly 2.1 million clones; 93% are singletons. Germline trimming cut 4 bases from V and 0 bases from J; bases unmatched to any gene: 3. Germline CDR1 SQVTM, CDR2 ANQGSEA. CDR3 length: 14 residues.

The sequence was collected from a man younger than 30 in good health. Some clones in this sample may be carry-over from other donors' samples. V gene TRBV29-1 combines with J gene TRBJ2-5; 9 nucleotides agree with TRBD2. Material for sequencing was naive CD8+ T cells from PBMCs. The CDR3 nucleotides read TGCAGCGTTGTGCTAGCGGGATACCAAGAGACCCAGTACTTC. It codes for CSVVLAGYQETQYF.